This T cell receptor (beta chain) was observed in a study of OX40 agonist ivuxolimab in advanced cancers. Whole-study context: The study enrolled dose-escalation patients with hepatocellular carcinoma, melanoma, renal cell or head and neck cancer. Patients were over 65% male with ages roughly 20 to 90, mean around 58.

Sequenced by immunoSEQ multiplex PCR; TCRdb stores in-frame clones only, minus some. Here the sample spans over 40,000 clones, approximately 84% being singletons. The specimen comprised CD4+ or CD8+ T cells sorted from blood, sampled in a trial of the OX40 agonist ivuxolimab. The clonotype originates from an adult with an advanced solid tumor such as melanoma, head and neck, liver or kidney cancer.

The CDR3 sequence: CASSFRGPDGYTF. CDR3 DNA sequence: TGTGCCAGCAGCTTCAGGGGGCCCGATGGCTACACCTTC. This chain joins TRBV7-2 and TRBJ1-2, with TRBD1 matching over 8 bases. Germline V gene sequence: CDR1 SGHTA, CDR2 FQGNSA. With 3 bases clipped from V and 6 bases from J, the junction kept 3 bases outside the gene matches. The CDR3 is made up of 13 amino acids. The complete variable domain, with remaining parts taken from reference TRBV7-2 and TRBJ1-2, reads GAGVSQSPSNKVTEKGKDVELRCDPISGHTALYWYRQSLGQGLEFLIYFQGNSAPDKSGLPSDRFSAERTGGSVSTLTIQRTQQEDSAVYLCASSFRGPDGYTFGSGTRLTVV.